This T cell receptor (beta chain) originates from a study of graft-versus-host responses after intestinal transplantation. Overall study findings and caveats: GvH clonotypes were identified within recipient marrow, with a subset emerging first in ileum or blood. In patients with graft-donor T cell macrochimerism, allograft graft-versus-host to host-versus-graft clonal ratios were high.

This clone was observed once. The target antigen is unknown. The data were produced by immunoSEQ multiplex PCR, yet TCRdb's version contains in-frame clones alone and is incomplete. The sample shows roughly 92,000 clones, 88% of them seen only once. The CDR3 is 18 amino acids. The V end lost 4 bases, the J end lost 0 bases, and 19 bases lay between the germline ends. The germline CDR1 and CDR2 sequences are SGHTS and YDEGEE. The chain employs TRBV5-8 and TRBJ1-4; tentatively, D is TRBD1 (5 bases). The source is a human donor who was the organ donor for an intestinal transplant. Sequenced material: unstimulated CD4+ T cells sorted from spleen or lymph node cells, taken before transplant. The CDR3 loop reads CASSAADISGATNEKLFF. CDR3 DNA: TGTGCCAGCAGCGCGGCCGACATCTCGGGGGCAACTAATGAAAAACTGTTTTTT.